This TCR beta chain was sequenced in a study of shared clonotypes between healthy human individuals. The V and J ends lost 1 base and 3 bases, in that order; junction bases with no gene match: 4. The V gene's germline CDR1 is MNHNS and CDR2 SASEGT. The CDR3 covers 16 residues. The authors' processing: For the immunoSEQ data, sequences were junction-only without quality scores, so filtering differed. Generated by immunoSEQ multiplex PCR, the TCRdb table keeps only in-frame clones and is missing some. V and J calls and clone size are those listed in that table; D and trimming were worked out from the DNA. The sample holds nearly 600,000 clones, around 95% seen once. Positively selected for CCR7, the CD45RO-negative cells used as naive CD8 cells excluded terminally differentiated effector memory CD45RA+ cells.

The sequenced sample was naive CD8+ T cells sorted from blood. This clonotype was sampled from a woman under 40 in good health. The V call is TRBV6-1, the J call TRBJ2-3; 10 positions match TRBD1. CDR3 protein: CASSEGWDRGTDTQYF. DNA for the CDR3: TGTGCCAGCAGTGAAGGCTGGGACAGGGGAACAGATACGCAGTATTTT.